This T cell receptor (beta chain) was recorded in a study of T cells in Graves' hyperthyroidism and ophthalmopathy. General observations from the study: Ophthalmopathy got predicted by the model a median 6.5 months before its onset. Blood also showed most of the thyroid clonotypes that were expanded above 0.001.

Fresh peripheral blood, 7.5 to 10 ml, yielded the PBMCs. With 2 bases clipped from V and 4 bases from J, the junction kept 8 bases outside the gene matches. The CDR3 sequence is 15 residues long. CDR1 and CDR2 (germline): SGDLS, YYNGEE. The TCR beta CDR3 regions underwent amplification using RNA transcripts as the source. The HTBI set primed first-round TCR CDR3 RT-PCR. TCRdb re-derived calls from the multiplex PCR reads in MiXCR, one entry per CDR3 protein. The sample lists some 500,000 distinct CDR3 sequences, 15% to 20% occurring once. This clonotype occurred many times. Antigen specificity is unknown.

The sample taken for sequencing was blood. The TCR sequence derives from a woman aged 25 to 39 with Graves' ophthalmopathy. The J gene is TRBJ2-5, the V gene TRBV9; TRBD1 matches at 7 bases. The CDR3 spells CASSVGTVPGETQYF. In DNA, the CDR3 is TGTGCCAGCAGCGTCGGGACAGTCCCGGGAGAGACCCAGTACTTC.